Presented here are 2 T cell receptor beta chains from one specimen sequenced in a study of human T cells and chemical hapten exposure. TCRdb processed the RACE reads anew with MiXCR; each CDR3 protein has one entry. This table has fewer than 95,000 distinct CDR3 sequences, 8% to 11% appearing once. Time point denoted: patch test 1, 2 weeks after DPC sensitization. Treatment reported: therapeutic diphenylcyclopropenone sensitization with weekly scalp DPC. Sequenced material: whole blood, taken in connection with sensitization to the hapten diphenylcyclopropenone (DPC). Every receptor here comes from a man aged 40-49 years with alopecia areata. Some clones in this sample may be carry-over from other donors' samples.

The chain uses TRBV2 and TRBJ1-5, with TRBD1 identical over 9 bases. CDR1 is SNHLY, CDR2 FYNNEI, per germline. CDR3 length: 21 residues. Losses at the gene ends were 5 bases for V and 1 base for J; bases not matched to a gene: 21. The CDR3 sequence is CASSPGLLSVRGTGSNQPQHF. The CDR3 DNA sequence: TGTGCCAGCAGTCCTGGGTTACTGTCCGTTAGAGGGACAGGGAGCAATCAGCCCCAGCATTTT.

The chain has TRBV6-2 or TRBV6-3 and TRBJ1-5, with TRBD1 matching 7 bases. This CDR3 region has 13 residues. The germline V gene encodes CDR1 MNHEY and CDR2 SVGEGT. Trimming cost V 4 bases and J 11 bases; bases outside gene matches: 8. The chain's CDR3 is CASSWTGQGAQHF. Here the CDR3 DNA reads TGTGCCAGCAGTTGGACAGGCCAGGGGGCCCAGCATTTT.